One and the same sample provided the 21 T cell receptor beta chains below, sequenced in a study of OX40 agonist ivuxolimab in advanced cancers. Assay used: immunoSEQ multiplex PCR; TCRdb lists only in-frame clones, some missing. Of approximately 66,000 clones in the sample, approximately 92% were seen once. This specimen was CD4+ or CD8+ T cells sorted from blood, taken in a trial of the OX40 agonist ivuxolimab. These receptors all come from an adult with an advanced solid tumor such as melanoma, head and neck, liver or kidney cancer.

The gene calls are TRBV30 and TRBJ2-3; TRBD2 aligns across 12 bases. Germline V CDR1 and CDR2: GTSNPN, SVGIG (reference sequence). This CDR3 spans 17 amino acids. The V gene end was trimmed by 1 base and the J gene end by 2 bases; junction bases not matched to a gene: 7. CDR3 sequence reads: CAWSAEGLAGFTDTQYF. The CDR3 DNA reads TGTGCCTGGAGTGCAGAGGGACTAGCGGGTTTCACAGATACGCAGTATTTT.

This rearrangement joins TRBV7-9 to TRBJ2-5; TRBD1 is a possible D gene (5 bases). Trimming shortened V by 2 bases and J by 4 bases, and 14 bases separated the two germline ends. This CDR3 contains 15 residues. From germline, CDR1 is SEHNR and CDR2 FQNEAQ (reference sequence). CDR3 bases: TGTGCCAGCAGCTTATATCGCAGGGTGGGAGAGACCCAGTACTTC. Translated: CASSLYRRVGETQYF.

Here the CDR3 reads CASTQAYTGELFF. The CDR3 region has the DNA TGTGCCAGCACCCAAGCCTACACCGGGGAGCTGTTTTTT. The chain is built from TRBV9 and TRBJ2-2; D is unclear. The CDR3 extends over 13 amino acids. Germline lookup yields CDR1 SGDLS and CDR2 YYNGEE. The V end was cut by 6 bases, the J end by 3 bases, with 9 bases between.

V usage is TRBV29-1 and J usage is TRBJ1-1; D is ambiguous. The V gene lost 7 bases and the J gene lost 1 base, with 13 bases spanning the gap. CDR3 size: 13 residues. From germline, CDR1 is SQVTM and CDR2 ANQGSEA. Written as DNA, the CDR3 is TGCAGCGCATCAGGAGGGAGGAACACTGAAGCTTTCTTT. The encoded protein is CSASGGRNTEAFF. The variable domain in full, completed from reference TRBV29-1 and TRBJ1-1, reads SAVISQKPSRDICQRGTSLTIQCQVDSQVTMMFWYRQQPGQSLTLIATANQGSEATYESGFVIDKFPISRPNLTFSTLTVSNMSPEDSSIYLCSASGGRNTEAFFGQGTRLTVV.

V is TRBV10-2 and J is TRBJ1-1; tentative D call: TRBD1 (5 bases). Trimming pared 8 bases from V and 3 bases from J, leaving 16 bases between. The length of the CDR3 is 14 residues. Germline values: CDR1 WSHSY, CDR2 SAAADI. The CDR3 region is CASLPVGGDTEAFF. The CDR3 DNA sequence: TGCGCCAGCCTCCCCGTGGGGGGGGACACTGAAGCTTTCTTT.

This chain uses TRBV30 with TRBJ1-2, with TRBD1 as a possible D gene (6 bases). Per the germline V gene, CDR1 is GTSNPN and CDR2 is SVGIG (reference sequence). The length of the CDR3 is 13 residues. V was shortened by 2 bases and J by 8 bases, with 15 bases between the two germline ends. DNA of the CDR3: TGTGCCTGGAGTCATACTGAGACAGGAGGCTACACCTTC. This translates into CAWSHTETGGYTF.

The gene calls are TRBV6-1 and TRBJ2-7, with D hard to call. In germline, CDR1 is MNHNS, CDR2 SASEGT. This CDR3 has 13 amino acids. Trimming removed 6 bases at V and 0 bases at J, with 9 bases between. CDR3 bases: TGTGCCAGCAGGGACCTTAGCTCCTACGAGCAGTACTTC. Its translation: CASRDLSSYEQYF.

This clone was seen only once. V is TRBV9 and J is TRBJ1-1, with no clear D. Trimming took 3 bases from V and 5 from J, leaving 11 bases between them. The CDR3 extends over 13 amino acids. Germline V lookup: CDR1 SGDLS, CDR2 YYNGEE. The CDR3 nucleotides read TGTGCCAGCAGCGCCGAGGGTGGGACTGAAGCTTTCTTT. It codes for CASSAEGGTEAFF.

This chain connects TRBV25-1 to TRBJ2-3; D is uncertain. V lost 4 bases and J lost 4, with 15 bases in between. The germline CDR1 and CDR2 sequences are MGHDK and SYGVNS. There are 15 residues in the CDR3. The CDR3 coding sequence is TGTGCCAGCAGTGTGCTGCACTCTCCAGCAGATACGCAGTATTTT. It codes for CASSVLHSPADTQYF.

This CDR3 is CASSTGQGLASYEQYF. The CDR3 bases are TGTGCCAGCAGCACCGGACAGGGCTTGGCCTCCTACGAGCAGTACTTC. The J gene is TRBJ2-7, the V gene TRBV5-8; 8 bases agree with TRBD1. With V trimmed by 4 bases and J by 0 bases, 9 bases remained unmatched. CDR3 length: 16 residues. Per the germline V gene, CDR1 is SGHTS and CDR2 is YDEGEE.

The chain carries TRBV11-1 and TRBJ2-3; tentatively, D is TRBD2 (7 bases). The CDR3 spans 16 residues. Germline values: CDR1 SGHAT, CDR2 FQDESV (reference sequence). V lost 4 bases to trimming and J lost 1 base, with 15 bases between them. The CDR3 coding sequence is TGTGCCAGCAGCTCCGGGGGGCAGGGCGGCACAGATACGCAGTATTTT. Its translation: CASSSGGQGGTDTQYF. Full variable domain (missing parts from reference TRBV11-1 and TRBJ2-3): EAEVAQSPRYKITEKSQAVAFWCDPISGHATLYWYRQILGQGPELLVQFQDESVVDDSQLPKDRFSAERLKGVDSTLKIQPAELGDSAMYLCASSSGGQGGTDTQYFGPGTRLTVL.

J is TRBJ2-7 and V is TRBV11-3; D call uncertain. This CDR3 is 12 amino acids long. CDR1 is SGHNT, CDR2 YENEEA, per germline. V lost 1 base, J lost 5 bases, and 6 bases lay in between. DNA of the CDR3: TGTGCCAGCAGCTTAGGGGGAAACGAGCAGTACTTC. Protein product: CASSLGGNEQYF.

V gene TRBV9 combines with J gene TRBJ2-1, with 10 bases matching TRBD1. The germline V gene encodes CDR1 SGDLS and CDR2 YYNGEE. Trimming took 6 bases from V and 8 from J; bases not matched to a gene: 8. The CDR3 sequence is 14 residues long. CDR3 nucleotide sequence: TGTGCCAGCACCGGGACAGGGGCGGTGGATGAGCAGTTCTTC. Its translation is CASTGTGAVDEQFF. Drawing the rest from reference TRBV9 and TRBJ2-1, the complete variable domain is DSGVTQTPKHLITATGQRVTLRCSPRSGDLSVYWYQQSLDQGLQFLIQYYNGEERAKGNILERFSAQQFPDLHSELNLSSLELGDSALYFCASTGTGAVDEQFFGPGTRLTVL.

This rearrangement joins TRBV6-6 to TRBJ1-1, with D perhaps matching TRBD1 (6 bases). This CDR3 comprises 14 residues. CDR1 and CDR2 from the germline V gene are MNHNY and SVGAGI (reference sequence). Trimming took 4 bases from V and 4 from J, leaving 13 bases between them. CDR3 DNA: TGTGCCAGCAGTTTACTCGGGGGCCCCACTGAAGCTTTCTTT. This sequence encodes CASSLLGGPTEAFF.

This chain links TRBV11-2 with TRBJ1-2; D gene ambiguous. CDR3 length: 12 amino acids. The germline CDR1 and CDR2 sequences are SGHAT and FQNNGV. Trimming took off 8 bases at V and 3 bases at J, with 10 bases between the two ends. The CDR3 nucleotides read TGTGCCAGCTCGAGTTGGGACTATGGCTACACCTTC. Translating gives CASSSWDYGYTF.

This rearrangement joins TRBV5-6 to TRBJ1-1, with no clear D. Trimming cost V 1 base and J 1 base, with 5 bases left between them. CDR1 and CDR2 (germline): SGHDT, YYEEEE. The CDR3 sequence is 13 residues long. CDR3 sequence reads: CASSLQANTEAFF. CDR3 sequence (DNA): TGTGCCAGCAGCTTGCAAGCGAACACTGAAGCTTTCTTT.

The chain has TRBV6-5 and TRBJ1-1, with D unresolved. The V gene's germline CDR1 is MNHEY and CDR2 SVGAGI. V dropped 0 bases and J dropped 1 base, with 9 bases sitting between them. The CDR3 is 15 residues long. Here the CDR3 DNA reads TGTGCCAGCAGTTACTCCCAGGTCCAGAACACTGAAGCTTTCTTT. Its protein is CASSYSQVQNTEAFF.

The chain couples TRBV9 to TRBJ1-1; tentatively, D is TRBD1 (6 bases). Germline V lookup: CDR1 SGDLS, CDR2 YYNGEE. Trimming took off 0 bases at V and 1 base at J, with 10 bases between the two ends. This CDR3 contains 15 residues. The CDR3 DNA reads TGTGCCAGCAGCGTAGTGAACAGGGCGAACACTGAAGCTTTCTTT. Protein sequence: CASSVVNRANTEAFF.

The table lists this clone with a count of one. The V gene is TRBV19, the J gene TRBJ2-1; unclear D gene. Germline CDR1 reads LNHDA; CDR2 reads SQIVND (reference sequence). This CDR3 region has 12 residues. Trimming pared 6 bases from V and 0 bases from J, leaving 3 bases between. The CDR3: CASRDSYNEQFF. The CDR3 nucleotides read TGTGCCAGTAGGGACTCCTACAATGAGCAGTTCTTC.

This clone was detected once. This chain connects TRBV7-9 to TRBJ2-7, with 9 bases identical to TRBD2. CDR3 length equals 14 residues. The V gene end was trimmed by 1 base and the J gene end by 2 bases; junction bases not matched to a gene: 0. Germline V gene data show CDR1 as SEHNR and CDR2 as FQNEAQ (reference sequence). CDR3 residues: CASSLGGRAYEQYF. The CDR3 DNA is TGTGCCAGCAGCTTAGGCGGGAGGGCCTACGAGCAGTACTTC.

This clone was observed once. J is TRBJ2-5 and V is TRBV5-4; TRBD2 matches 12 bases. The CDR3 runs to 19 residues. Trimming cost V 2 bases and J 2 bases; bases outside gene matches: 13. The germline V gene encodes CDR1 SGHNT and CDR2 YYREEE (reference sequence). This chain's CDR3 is CASSFLAGGPMEEQETQYF. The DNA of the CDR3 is TGTGCCAGCAGCTTCCTAGCGGGAGGGCCTATGGAGGAACAAGAGACCCAGTACTTC.